This entry is about one T cell receptor (beta chain). Several immunoSEQ plates received, in even portions, the genomic DNA of each subset. Some clones are missing from TCRdb's copy, which holds only in-frame ones; the method was immunoSEQ multiplex PCR. Of about 1.9 million clones listed, over 85% are singletons. Germline V gives CDR1 SGHRS, CDR2 YFSETQ. Trimming removed 2 bases from V and 4 bases from J; junction bases left unmatched: 7. The CDR3 is 15 amino acids. This entry comes from a study of shared clonotypes between healthy human individuals. Terminally differentiated effector memory CD45RA+ cells were left out of the naive CD8 fraction, which was CD45RO-negative and positively selected for CCR7. Caucasian adults residing in Nashville, Tennessee made up all the donors.

The sample was naive CD8+ T cells from PBMCs. The genes are TRBV5-1 and TRBJ1-1; TRBD1 agrees at 8 bases. This TCR came from a man younger than 30 in good health. Some clones in this sample may be carry-over from other donors' samples. The CDR3 DNA sequence: TGCGCCAGCAGCTTCTCAGGGGGCTTTACCACTGAAGCTTTCTTT. Its translation: CASSFSGGFTTEAFF.